This T cell receptor beta chain was captured by sequencing in a study of Graves' ophthalmopathy and Graves' hyperthyroidism. Study as a whole: Over 18 months of follow-up, stable hyperthyroidism required that no ophthalmopathy appear.

The study amplified TCR beta CDR3 regions using RNA transcripts. RT-PCR with HTBI primers came first, then second-round multiplex PCR. TCRdb re-derived calls from the multiplex PCR reads in MiXCR, one entry per CDR3 protein. Here the sample spans approximately 1.2 million distinct CDR3 sequences, about 36% being singletons. V was cut by 8 bases and J by 7 bases, with 15 bases left in between. The length of the CDR3 is 14 residues. From germline, CDR1 is LNHDA and CDR2 SQIVND (reference sequence). Hyperthyroidism cases were recent diagnoses of under 2 months' duration in people aged 18 to 65. Additional autoimmune diseases, uncontrolled infections, pregnancy or lactation disqualified patients. Clinical symptoms, serum thyroxine, TRAb, thyroid ultrasound and orbital computed tomography determined diagnosis.

The TCR was taken from an adult man with Graves' hyperthyroidism. This sequence joins TRBV19 and TRBJ1-6; weak D call: TRBD1 (5 bases). Specimen: peripheral blood or thyroid tissue (not recorded which). The CDR3 is CASSPGRQNSPLHF. The CDR3 DNA is TGTGCCAGTTCCCCGGGACGGCAAAATTCACCCCTCCACTTT. Supplemented by reference TRBV19 and TRBJ1-6, the full variable domain reads DGGITQSPKYLFRKEGQNVTLSCEQNLNHDAMYWYRQDPGQGLRLIYYSQIVNDFQKGDIAEGYSVSREKKESFPLTVTSAQKNPTAFYLCASSPGRQNSPLHFGNGTRLTVT.